This TCR beta chain was profiled in a study of CD8 T cells in ankylosing spondylitis. Germline loops: CDR1 GTSNPN, CDR2 SVGIG (reference sequence). This CDR3 contains 10 residues. The V gene end was trimmed by 8 bases and the J gene end by 5 bases; junction bases not matched to a gene: 1. Study observations and caveats: Within matched ankylosing spondylitis synovial fluid, disease-linked clones were reportedly significantly enriched.

Comments on this clonotype: Its matching antigen is unknown.

MiXCR was run by TCRdb on the 5' RACE reads, yielding one entry per CDR3 protein. In the table there are roughly 250,000 distinct CDR3 sequences, roughly a tenth of which are singletons. The chain carries TRBV30 and TRBJ2-3, with TRBD2 identical over 7 bases. Sequencing was performed on blood, either unsorted or a sorted T cell fraction (not recorded which). The source is a male donor with ankylosing spondylitis or in good health (not recorded which). In nucleotides, the CDR3 is TGTGCCGGGGGGGTAGATACGCAGTATTTT. This encodes CAGGVDTQYF.